This is a list of T cell receptor beta chains from one sample in a study of monozygotic twins with inflammatory bowel disease. TCRdb re-called the 5' RACE reads, yielding one record per CDR3 amino acid sequence without DNA. Recorded for this sample: around 450,000 distinct CDR3 sequences. Sequencing input: blood. These receptors all stem from a human donor with ulcerative colitis or Crohn's disease, or a healthy co-twin of an affected twin (not recorded which). Both conserved end residues are part of each CDR3. The order of the fields is V gene, J gene, CDR3 protein.

v_gene: TRBV7-2
j_gene: TRBJ1-4
CDR3aa: CASSLQVGFAEKLFF

v_gene: TRBV18
j_gene: TRBJ2-5
CDR3aa: CASSPLTGTQETQYF

v_gene: TRBV24-1
j_gene: TRBJ2-2
CDR3aa: CATSDLRGELFF

v_gene: TRBV6-2/TRBV6-3
j_gene: TRBJ2-7
CDR3aa: CASSRDRGYFEQYF

v_gene: TRBV19
j_gene: TRBJ1-1
CDR3aa: CASSPLDRGMTEAFF

v_gene: TRBV3-1
j_gene: TRBJ2-7
CDR3aa: CASSPPWRGRDEQYF

v_gene: TRBV28
j_gene: TRBJ2-5
CDR3aa: CASSWAGTQETQYF

v_gene: TRBV6-5
j_gene: TRBJ2-7
CDR3aa: CASSYRGGLTYEQYF

v_gene: TRBV5-6
j_gene: TRBJ2-7
CDR3aa: CASSLAQGANYEQYF

v_gene: TRBV20-1
j_gene: TRBJ2-3
CDR3aa: CSAREGRSTDTQYF

v_gene: TRBV6-1
j_gene: TRBJ2-3
CDR3aa: CASSTTSGRGDTQYF

v_gene: TRBV20-1
j_gene: TRBJ2-3
CDR3aa: CSTTGLSPDTQYF

v_gene: TRBV6-1
j_gene: TRBJ1-2
CDR3aa: CASSKGTGEGYTF

v_gene: TRBV5-6
j_gene: TRBJ2-7
CDR3aa: CASSPGQGSIHEQYF

v_gene: TRBV20-1
j_gene: TRBJ1-5
CDR3aa: CSGGREPNQPQHF

v_gene: TRBV4-2
j_gene: TRBJ1-1
CDR3aa: CASSQDGGRGQAFF

v_gene: TRBV11-2
j_gene: TRBJ1-1
CDR3aa: CASSLGTVDTEAFF

v_gene: TRBV18
j_gene: TRBJ2-1
CDR3aa: CASSRDSGGNAEQFF

v_gene: TRBV19
j_gene: TRBJ2-2
CDR3aa: CASSSPPKQTGELFF

v_gene: TRBV2
j_gene: TRBJ2-2
CDR3aa: CASSGPDTLTGELFF

v_gene: TRBV20-1
j_gene: TRBJ2-1
CDR3aa: CSGQGGRNEQFF

v_gene: TRBV5-1
j_gene: TRBJ2-3
CDR3aa: CASGDSNTDTQYF

v_gene: TRBV18
j_gene: TRBJ1-2
CDR3aa: CASSPPTGANYGYTF

v_gene: TRBV14
j_gene: TRBJ1-1
CDR3aa: CASSSQTGFTEAFF

v_gene: TRBV20-1
j_gene: TRBJ2-1
CDR3aa: CSASGGTTNYNEQFF

v_gene: TRBV6-1
j_gene: TRBJ1-2
CDR3aa: CASSEGTVYYGYTF

v_gene: TRBV20-1
j_gene: TRBJ2-3
CDR3aa: CSASAARSTPDTQYF

v_gene: TRBV7-2
j_gene: TRBJ2-5
CDR3aa: CASSHQKREQETQYF

v_gene: TRBV6-1
j_gene: TRBJ1-3
CDR3aa: CASSLHGNTIYF

v_gene: TRBV7-2
j_gene: TRBJ1-1
CDR3aa: CASLPPGTLNTEAFF

v_gene: TRBV19
j_gene: TRBJ2-5
CDR3aa: CASTAWGNQETQYF

v_gene: TRBV12-3/TRBV12-4
j_gene: TRBJ1-6
CDR3aa: CASSLGQGILPLHF

v_gene: TRBV5-6
j_gene: TRBJ1-1
CDR3aa: CASSRGNSEVAFF

v_gene: TRBV7-9
j_gene: TRBJ2-1
CDR3aa: CASSPISEQFF

v_gene: TRBV5-6
j_gene: TRBJ2-3
CDR3aa: CASIHAQRYTDTQYF

v_gene: TRBV29-1
j_gene: TRBJ1-3
CDR3aa: CSAQDLSSGNTIYF

v_gene: TRBV7-3
j_gene: TRBJ2-1
CDR3aa: CASSPRLAGGSSYNEQFF

v_gene: TRBV12-3/TRBV12-4
j_gene: TRBJ1-2
CDR3aa: CASTLLLTGNYGYTF

v_gene: TRBV9
j_gene: TRBJ1-2
CDR3aa: CASSPTESRANYGYTF

v_gene: TRBV4-2
j_gene: TRBJ2-1
CDR3aa: CASSQEGLAGVYNEQFF

v_gene: TRBV2
j_gene: TRBJ2-2
CDR3aa: CASLKGQGASGELFF

v_gene: TRBV5-1
j_gene: TRBJ2-3
CDR3aa: CASSSPTSGSGGDTQYF

v_gene: TRBV20-1
j_gene: TRBJ2-3
CDR3aa: CSARINRGTDTQYF

v_gene: TRBV27
j_gene: TRBJ2-3
CDR3aa: CASSLRPGWSGSTDTQYF

v_gene: TRBV7-2
j_gene: TRBJ2-7
CDR3aa: CASSLVGGLSYEQYF

v_gene: TRBV5-1
j_gene: TRBJ2-7
CDR3aa: CASSWDSPPEQYF

v_gene: TRBV12-3/TRBV12-4
j_gene: TRBJ1-1
CDR3aa: CASSFGDFPEAFF

v_gene: TRBV5-5
j_gene: TRBJ1-1
CDR3aa: CASSPMAAANTEAFF

v_gene: TRBV7-2
j_gene: TRBJ2-7
CDR3aa: CASSLSTGEQYF

v_gene: TRBV5-1
j_gene: TRBJ1-2
CDR3aa: CASSLALAGNGYTF

v_gene: TRBV29-1
j_gene: TRBJ1-1
CDR3aa: CSVGGTALNTKAFF